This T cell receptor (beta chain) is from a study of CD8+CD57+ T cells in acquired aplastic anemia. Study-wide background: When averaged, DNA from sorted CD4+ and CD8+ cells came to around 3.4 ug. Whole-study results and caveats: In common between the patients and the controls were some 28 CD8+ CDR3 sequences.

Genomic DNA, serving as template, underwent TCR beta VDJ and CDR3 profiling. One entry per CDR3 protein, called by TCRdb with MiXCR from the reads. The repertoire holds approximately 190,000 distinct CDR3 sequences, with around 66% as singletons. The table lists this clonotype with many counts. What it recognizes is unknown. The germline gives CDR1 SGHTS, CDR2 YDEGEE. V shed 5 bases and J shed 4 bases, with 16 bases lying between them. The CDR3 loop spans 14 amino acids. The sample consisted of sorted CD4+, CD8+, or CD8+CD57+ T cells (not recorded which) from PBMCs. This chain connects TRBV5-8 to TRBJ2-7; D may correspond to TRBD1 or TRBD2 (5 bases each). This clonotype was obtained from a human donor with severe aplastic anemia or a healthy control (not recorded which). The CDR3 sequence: CASSKAGSGYEQYF. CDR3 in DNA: TGTGCCAGCAGTAAGGCAGGGAGTGGGTACGAGCAGTACTTC.